Below, one T cell receptor beta chain is given with its context. J was trimmed by 2 bases and V by 4 bases; bases with no gene match: 7. The CDR3 sequence is 16 residues long. Looked up from germline, CDR1 is SGHVS and CDR2 is FQNEAQ. Only in-frame clones appear in the TCRdb table, and some are missing; sequencing was by immunoSEQ multiplex PCR. Among fewer than 85,000 clones listed, roughly nine tenths were seen once. The data are from a study of technical replicates of blood from a few donors. This receptor was taken from a human donor in good health. Some clones in this sample may be carry-over from other donors' samples. The chain recombines TRBV7-8 with TRBJ1-4; 7 bases map to TRBD1. Sample: PBMCs. The CDR3 DNA reads as TGTGCCAGCAGCTCGACCGGGACAGTCACTAATGAAAAACTGTTTTTT. This sequence encodes CASSSTGTVTNEKLFF.